This T cell receptor beta chain was profiled in a study of a mutant IDH1 vaccine in newly diagnosed glioma. Study-level information: Vaccines were begun 4-6 weeks after radiotherapy alone, or with temozolomide cycles.

The CDR3 is 13 residues long. Trimming removed 4 bases at V and 3 bases at J, with 7 bases between. Germline V gene sequence: CDR1 MNHEY, CDR2 SMNVEV (reference sequence). Documented time point: week 11, during vaccination. Mutant IDH1 20-mer peptide, at 300 ug, made up each vaccine dose, with topical imiquimod. Clones were sequenced by immunoSEQ multiplex PCR, and TCRdb holds only the in-frame ones, with some missing. The sample shows some 130,000 clones, about 82% of them seen only once. In the case of this clone: What it binds is unknown.

The chain couples TRBV27 to TRBJ1-3, with a tentative D call TRBD1 (6 bases). The sample was PBMCs, taken from a glioma patient whose treatment included an IDH1 peptide vaccine. The clonotype originates from a man aged 40-50 years with glioma. The CDR3 nucleotides are TGTGCCAGCAGTTCAGGGGTTGGAAACACCATATATTTT. This sequence encodes CASSSGVGNTIYF.